These T cell receptor beta chains were read from a single sample in a study of T-cell reconstitution after alpha-beta-depleted transplantation in children. Each CDR3 protein gets one entry after TCRdb re-called the PCR reads with MiXCR. The repertoire has about 580,000 distinct CDR3 sequences, roughly 24% of them found once; the top ten carry about 14%. Source: PBMCs, mostly from graft donor cells, taken 360 days after TCRalphabeta/CD19-depleted stem cell transplant. The receptors stem from a boy under two years old who had a stem cell transplant for acute myeloid leukemia, so the T cells may come from the graft donor. The CDR3 runs from the conserved cysteine through the conserved F or W. Fields, in order: CDR3 length, J gene, clone size, D gene, V gene, CDR3 DNA, CDR3 protein. D genes are given only for firm matches. Size is omitted from some rows. Given values are once, few, many or a class for expanded clones.

>13|TRBJ1-5|NA|NA|TRBV6-5
TGTGCCAGCAGTTACGCACAGAGGTCGCCCCAGCATTTT
CASSYAQRSPQHF
>13|TRBJ2-7|few|TRBD1|TRBV10-3
TGTGCCATCAGTGGGGACAGGGACTACGAGCAGTACTTC
CAISGDRDYEQYF
>11|TRBJ2-3|NA|NA|TRBV29-1
TGCAGCGTCCTCGGTTCAGATACGCAGTATTTT
CSVLGSDTQYF
>16|TRBJ1-1|many|NA|TRBV9
TGTGCCAGCAGCCCTATCGAGGGGGTGTTAAACACTGAAGCTTTCTTT
CASSPIEGVLNTEAFF
>13|TRBJ1-1|NA|NA|TRBV29-1
TGCAGCGTTGCGGGAGGGGGAGACGCTGAAGCTTTCTTT
CSVAGGGDAEAFF
>14|TRBJ1-2|few|NA|TRBV20-1
TGCAGTGCTAGGGACCGCGATTACAAATATGGCTACACCTTC
CSARDRDYKYGYTF
>12|TRBJ1-1|NA|NA|TRBV24-1
TGTGCCACCAGCTGGAGGAACACTGAAGCTTTCTTT
CATSWRNTEAFF
>14|TRBJ2-1|NA|TRBD1|TRBV6-2/TRBV6-3
TGTGCCAGCAGCGACAGGGGAGGACACAATGAGCAGTTCTTC
CASSDRGGHNEQFF
>14|TRBJ2-7|NA|NA|TRBV20-1
TGCAGTGCTAGTATCCCAGGAAGGGGTGACGAGCAGTACTTC
CSASIPGRGDEQYF
>15|TRBJ2-7|NA|NA|TRBV4-3
TGCGCCAGCAGCCAAGAAGTCGACCGTCACTACGAGCAGTACTTC
CASSQEVDRHYEQYF
>14|TRBJ2-1|NA|NA|TRBV7-9
TGTGCCAGCAGCCGGAAACAGGGATACAATGAGCAGTTCTTC
CASSRKQGYNEQFF
>11|TRBJ2-1|few|NA|TRBV20-1
TGCAGTGCGGAGGTGAACAATGAGCAGTTCTTC
CSAEVNNEQFF
>15|TRBJ1-2|once|TRBD1|TRBV5-1
TGCGCCAGCAGCATAGGGACAGTGGAGGCCTATGGCTACACCTTC
CASSIGTVEAYGYTF
>15|TRBJ1-5|many|NA|TRBV12-3/TRBV12-4
TGTGCCAGCAGTACCGCGTGGGGTAGCAATCAGCCCCAGCATTTT
CASSTAWGSNQPQHF